A selection of T cell receptor beta chains follows, all from one sample in a study of liver allograft versus peripheral blood T cells. TCRdb re-derived calls from the reads in MiXCR, one entry per CDR3 protein. The data show more than 1,000 distinct CDR3 sequences, with around 10% seen just once and about 8% held by the top ten. These receptors were obtained from a human patient who had a liver transplant. The T cells may come from the graft donor. The CDR3 runs from the conserved cysteine through the conserved F or W. The order of the fields is clone size, D gene, J gene, V gene, CDR3 protein, CDR3 DNA. D genes are given only for firm matches. A clone size is listed for some rows: how often the clone was seen (once, few, many), or a class if it is expanded.

medium-sized	NA	TRBJ2-1	TRBV6-2/TRBV6-3	CASSNPRNEQFF	TGTGCCAGCAGTAATCCACGCAATGAGCAGTTCTTC
medium-sized	TRBD2	TRBJ2-7	TRBV5-4	CASSWTSGTHYEQYF	TGTGCCAGCAGCTGGACTAGCGGGACCCACTACGAGCAGTACTTC
medium-sized	NA	TRBJ1-5	TRBV7-9	CASSFGERQPQHF	TGTGCCAGCAGCTTCGGGGAGAGGCAGCCCCAGCATTTT
medium-sized	NA	TRBJ1-2	TRBV3-1	CASSPGTNYGYTF	TGTGCCAGCAGCCCCGGGACAAACTATGGCTACACCTTC
medium-sized	NA	TRBJ2-7	TRBV19	CASSIRGGTGHYEQYF	TGTGCCAGTAGTATTCGCGGGGGCACAGGGCACTACGAGCAGTACTTC
large	NA	TRBJ1-3	TRBV18	CASSPRDSLSGNTIYF	TGTGCCAGCTCACCACGGGACTCCCTCTCTGGAAACACCATATATTTT
large	TRBD1	TRBJ1-5	TRBV20-1	CSAMLDRNSNQPQHF	TGCAGTGCTATGTTGGACAGGAATAGCAATCAGCCCCAGCATTTT
few	NA	TRBJ1-1	TRBV11-1	CASSMSIRDTEAFF	TGTGCCAGCAGCATGTCGATACGGGACACTGAAGCTTTCTTT
large	NA	TRBJ1-5	TRBV12-3/TRBV12-4	CASSLQGNWYNQPQHF	TGTGCCAGCAGTTTACAGGGAAATTGGTACAATCAGCCCCAGCATTTT
NA	NA	TRBJ1-6	TRBV28	CASSPDSGIRVWARYNSPLHF	TGTGCCAGCAGTCCCGATTCCGGTATCAGGGTATGGGCAAGATATAATTCACCCCTCCACTTT
medium-sized	NA	TRBJ2-3	TRBV28	CASRLRAQDSRSDTQYF	TGTGCCAGCAGATTAAGAGCTCAGGACTCTCGGTCAGATACGCAGTATTTT
medium-sized	TRBD1	TRBJ2-4	TRBV20-1	CSASRDRGAKNIQYF	TGCAGTGCTAGTCGTGACAGGGGAGCCAAAAACATTCAGTACTTC
NA	NA	TRBJ2-5	TRBV12-3/TRBV12-4	CASSLGLSFSPGGAERETQYF	TGTGCCAGCAGTTTGGGTCTGTCTTTTTCTCCCGGGGGAGCTGAACGGGAGACCCAGTACTTC
medium-sized	NA	TRBJ1-2	TRBV7-9	CASSHIRTENYGYTF	TGTGCCAGCAGCCATATCCGGACAGAGAACTATGGCTACACCTTC
few	NA	TRBJ1-5	TRBV2	CASKGQSNQPQHF	TGTGCCAGCAAAGGACAGAGCAATCAGCCCCAGCATTTT
many	TRBD1	TRBJ1-3	TRBV11-2	CASSTGGLGSGNTIYF	TGTGCCAGCAGCACAGGGGGTCTGGGCTCTGGAAACACCATATATTTT
medium-sized	TRBD1	TRBJ2-3	TRBV12-3/TRBV12-4	CASTDRERVTDTQYF	TGTGCCAGCACCGACAGGGAACGGGTCACAGATACGCAGTATTTT
medium-sized	TRBD2	TRBJ2-3	TRBV7-3	CASSRTISGGADTQYF	TGTGCCAGCAGCCGGACCATTAGCGGGGGCGCAGATACGCAGTATTTT
few	TRBD1	TRBJ1-1	TRBV16	CASSQGRGNRGRNTEAFF	TGTGCCAGCAGCCAAGGAAGGGGAAACAGGGGGAGGAACACTGAAGCTTTCTTT
NA	NA	TRBJ1-1	TRBV9	CASSPQKQGTEAFF	TGTGCCAGCAGCCCGCAAAAACAGGGCACTGAAGCTTTCTTT
medium-sized	NA	TRBJ1-5	TRBV7-9	CASSLGQGTHSNQPQHF	TGTGCCAGCAGCCTAGGGCAAGGTACTCATAGCAATCAGCCCCAGCATTTT
many	TRBD2	TRBJ2-5	TRBV15	CATSSKRGQQTQYF	TGTGCCACCAGCAGTAAGCGGGGGCAGCAGACCCAGTACTTC
medium-sized	TRBD2	TRBJ2-7	TRBV20-1	CSARDFLAGGSYEQYF	TGCAGTGCTAGAGATTTTCTAGCGGGAGGCTCCTACGAGCAGTACTTC
medium-sized	TRBD1	TRBJ2-7	TRBV27	CASSFRGQHRYEQYF	TGTGCCAGCAGTTTCCGGGGACAGCATCGCTACGAGCAGTACTTC
few	TRBD2	TRBJ2-3	TRBV5-5	CASKTSGGTDTQYF	TGTGCCAGCAAAACTAGCGGGGGGACAGATACGCAGTATTTT